The TCR beta chain described here comes from a study of T cell repertoires in cytomegalovirus infection. Study-level background: Based on public TCR beta signatures, there were indications of CMV infection and of a matching HLA type. Findings of the study overall: In two of eight donors, the top clonotype was HLA-C-restricted CMV-specific. Summed public TCR beta family frequency identified CMV carriers bearing the relevant HLA.

Each CDR3 protein gets one entry after TCRdb re-called the reads with MiXCR. In the table there are about a million distinct CDR3 sequences, roughly 30% of which are singletons. This clonotype has a handful of counts. Antigen specificity is unknown. This CDR3 spans 14 amino acids. V shed 6 bases, J shed 5 bases, and the junction held 4 bases outside the gene matches. Looked up from germline, CDR1 is MNHEY and CDR2 is SVGAGI. The V call is TRBV6-5, the J call TRBJ2-3, with 11 bases fitting TRBD2. The clonotype was recovered from a human donor in good health (CMV status not recorded). Some clones in this sample may be carry-over from other donors' samples. The sample here was cultured CD8+ T cells from PBMCs, taken from culture after CMV antigen stimulation. CDR3 protein: CASRTGTSGDTQYF. CDR3 sequence (DNA): TGTGCCAGCAGGACCGGGACTAGCGGAGATACGCAGTATTTT.